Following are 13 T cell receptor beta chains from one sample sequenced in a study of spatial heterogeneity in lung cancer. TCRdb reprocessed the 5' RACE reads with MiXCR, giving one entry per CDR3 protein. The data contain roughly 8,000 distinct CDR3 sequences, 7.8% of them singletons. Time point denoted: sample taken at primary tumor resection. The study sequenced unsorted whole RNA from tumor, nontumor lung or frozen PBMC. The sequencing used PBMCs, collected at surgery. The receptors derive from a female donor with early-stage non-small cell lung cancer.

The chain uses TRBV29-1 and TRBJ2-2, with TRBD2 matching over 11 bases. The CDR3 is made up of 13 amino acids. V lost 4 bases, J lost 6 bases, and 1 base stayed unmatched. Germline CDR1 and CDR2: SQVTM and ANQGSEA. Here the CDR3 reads CSVGTSGSGELFF. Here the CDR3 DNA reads TGCAGCGTTGGGACTAGCGGGTCCGGGGAGCTGTTTTTT.

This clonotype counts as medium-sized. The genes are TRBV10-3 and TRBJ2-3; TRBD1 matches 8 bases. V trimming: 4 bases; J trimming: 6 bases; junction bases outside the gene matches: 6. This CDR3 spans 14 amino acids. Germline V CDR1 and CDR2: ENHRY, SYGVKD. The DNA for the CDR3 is TGTGCCATCAGTGCCCGACAGGGGATGGATACGCAGTATTTT. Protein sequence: CAISARQGMDTQYF.

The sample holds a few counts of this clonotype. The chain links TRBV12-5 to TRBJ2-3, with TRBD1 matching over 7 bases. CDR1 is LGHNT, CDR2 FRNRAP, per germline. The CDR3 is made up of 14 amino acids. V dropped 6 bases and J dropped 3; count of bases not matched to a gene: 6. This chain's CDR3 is CASGEGTATDTQYF. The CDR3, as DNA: TGTGCTAGTGGCGAAGGGACAGCTACAGATACGCAGTATTTT.

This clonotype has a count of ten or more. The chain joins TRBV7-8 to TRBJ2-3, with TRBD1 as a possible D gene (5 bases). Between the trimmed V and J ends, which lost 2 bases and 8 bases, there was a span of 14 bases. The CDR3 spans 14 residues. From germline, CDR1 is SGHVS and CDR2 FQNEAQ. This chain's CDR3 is CASSLQGVMGTQYF. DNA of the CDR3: TGTGCCAGCAGCTTACAAGGGGTTATGGGTACGCAGTATTTT.

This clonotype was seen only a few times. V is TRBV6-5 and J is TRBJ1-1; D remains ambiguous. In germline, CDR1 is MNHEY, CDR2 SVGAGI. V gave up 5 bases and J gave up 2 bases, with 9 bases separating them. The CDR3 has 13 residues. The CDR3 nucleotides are TGTGCCAGCAGTACCCAGGTTAACACTGAAGCTTTCTTT. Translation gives CASSTQVNTEAFF.

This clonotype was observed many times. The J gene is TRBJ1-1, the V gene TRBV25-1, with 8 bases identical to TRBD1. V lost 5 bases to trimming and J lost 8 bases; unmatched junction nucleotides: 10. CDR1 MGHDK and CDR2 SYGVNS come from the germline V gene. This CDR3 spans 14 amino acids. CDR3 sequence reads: CASSMAGGLGEAFF. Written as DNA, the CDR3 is TGTGCCAGCAGTATGGCAGGGGGCTTGGGGGAAGCTTTCTTT.

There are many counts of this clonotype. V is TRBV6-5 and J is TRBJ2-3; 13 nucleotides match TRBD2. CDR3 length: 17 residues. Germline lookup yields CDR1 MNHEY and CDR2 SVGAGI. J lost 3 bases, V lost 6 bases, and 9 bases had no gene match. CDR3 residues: CASSWTSGRGGTDTQYF. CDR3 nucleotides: TGTGCCAGCAGCTGGACTAGCGGGAGAGGTGGTACAGATACGCAGTATTTT.

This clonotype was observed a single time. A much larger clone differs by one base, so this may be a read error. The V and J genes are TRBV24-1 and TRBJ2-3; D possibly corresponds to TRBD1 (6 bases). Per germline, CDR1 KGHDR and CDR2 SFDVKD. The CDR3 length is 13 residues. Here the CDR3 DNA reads TGTGCCACCAGTGGGGACATCACAGATACGCGGTATTTT. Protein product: CATSGDITDTRYF.

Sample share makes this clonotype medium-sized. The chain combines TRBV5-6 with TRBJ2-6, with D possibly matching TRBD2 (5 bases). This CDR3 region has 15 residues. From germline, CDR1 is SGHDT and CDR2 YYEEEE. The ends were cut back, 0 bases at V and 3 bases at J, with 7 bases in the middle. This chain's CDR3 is CASSLEGSGANVLTF. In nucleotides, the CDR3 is TGTGCCAGCAGCTTGGAAGGGAGTGGGGCCAACGTCCTGACTTTC. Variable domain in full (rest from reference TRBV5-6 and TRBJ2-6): DAGVTQSPTHLIKTRGQQVTLRCSPKSGHDTVSWYQQALGQGPQFIFQYYEEEERQRGNFPDRFSGHQFPNYSSELNVNALLLGDSALYLCASSLEGSGANVLTFGAGSRLTVL.

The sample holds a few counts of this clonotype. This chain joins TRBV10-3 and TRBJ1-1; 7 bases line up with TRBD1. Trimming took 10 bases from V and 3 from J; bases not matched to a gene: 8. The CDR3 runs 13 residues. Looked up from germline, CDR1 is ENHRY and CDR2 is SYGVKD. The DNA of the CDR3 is TGTGCCACCGTAAGCACAGGGGACACTGAAGCTTTCTTT. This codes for CATVSTGDTEAFF.

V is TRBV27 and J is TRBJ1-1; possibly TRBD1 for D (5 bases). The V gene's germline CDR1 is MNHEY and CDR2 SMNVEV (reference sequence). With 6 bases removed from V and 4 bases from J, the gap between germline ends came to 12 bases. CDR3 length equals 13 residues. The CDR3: CASSPGPITEAFF. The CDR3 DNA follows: TGTGCCAGCAGCCCGGGACCGATCACTGAAGCTTTCTTT.

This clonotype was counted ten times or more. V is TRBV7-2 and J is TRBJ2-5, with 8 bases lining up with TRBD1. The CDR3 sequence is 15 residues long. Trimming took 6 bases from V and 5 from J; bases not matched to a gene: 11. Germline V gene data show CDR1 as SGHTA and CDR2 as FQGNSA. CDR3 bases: TGTGCCAGCAGTCAAGTGGACAGGGCTTGGGAGACCCAGTACTTC. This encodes CASSQVDRAWETQYF.

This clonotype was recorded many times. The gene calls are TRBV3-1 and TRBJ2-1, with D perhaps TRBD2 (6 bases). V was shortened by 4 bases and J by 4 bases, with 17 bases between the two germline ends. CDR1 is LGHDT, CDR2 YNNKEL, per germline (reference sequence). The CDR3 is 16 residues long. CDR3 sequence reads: CASSPAGPAPYNEQFF. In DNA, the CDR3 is TGTGCCAGCAGCCCGGCGGGACCCGCCCCATACAATGAGCAGTTCTTC.